This T cell receptor (beta chain) was obtained from a study of blood T cells in healthy people across ages. Findings and caveats of the study: A roughly linear age-dependent decrease characterized TCR beta diversity per million T cells. Shifts in expanded clonotypes may have been confounded by donor CMV status, which was unknown.

Primers used in a second PCR of about 6 to 12 cycles were a sample-barcoded 5' primer and a J-beta primer mix. TCRdb processed the 5' RACE reads anew with MiXCR; each CDR3 protein has one entry. Found here are roughly 930,000 distinct CDR3 sequences, 40% to 60% of them singletons; the top ten hold about an eighth. This clonotype has more than one count but fewer than ten. Its antigen is currently unknown. Trimming removed 3 bases at V and 4 bases at J, with 21 bases between. CDR1 and CDR2 from the germline V gene are DFQATT and SNEGSKA (reference sequence). CDR3 length: 16 amino acids. Each sample provided at least 6 micrograms of extracted total RNA.

The sequence came from a man younger than 40 in good health. The V gene is TRBV20-1, the J gene TRBJ2-5, with D possibly called TRBD1 or TRBD2 (5 bases each). The sample was blood. The chain's CDR3 is CSASVPGRSSSETQYF. The CDR3 region has the DNA TGCAGTGCTAGTGTACCGGGACGGAGCTCGTCAGAGACCCAGTACTTC.